A selection of T cell receptor beta chains follows, all from one sample in a study of technical replicates of blood from a few donors. Sequencing used immunoSEQ multiplex PCR; TCRdb keeps in-frame clones, though not all of them. The sample shows under 90,000 clones, around 94% of them seen only once. Sequences were obtained from T cells isolated from PBMCs. The receptors here all came from a human donor in good health. Both conserved end residues are part of each CDR3. The order of the fields is V gene, D gene, clone size, J gene, CDR3 protein, CDR3 DNA. A D gene is named only where the DNA matches it firmly. Rows give clone size only sometimes, using once, few, many, or a class for an expanded clone.

v_gene: TRBV5-1; d_gene: TRBD1; abundance: NA; j_gene: TRBJ2-3; CDR3aa: CASSLGQGWGTDTQYF; CDR3nt: TGCGCCAGCAGCTTGGGACAGGGATGGGGCACAGATACGCAGTATTTT
v_gene: TRBV19; d_gene: NA; abundance: NA; j_gene: TRBJ1-1; CDR3aa: CGSAVNTEAFF; CDR3nt: TGTGGCAGTGCGGTGAACACTGAAGCTTTCTTT
v_gene: TRBV18; d_gene: NA; abundance: NA; j_gene: TRBJ1-1; CDR3aa: CASSPLPLRNTEAFF; CDR3nt: TGTGCCAGCTCACCACTCCCCCTCAGGAACACTGAAGCTTTCTTT
v_gene: TRBV12-2; d_gene: NA; abundance: NA; j_gene: TRBJ2-7; CDR3aa: CASRLVRNRTSYEQYF; CDR3nt: TGTGCAAGTCGCTTAGTCAGGAACAGGACCTCCTACGAGCAGTACTTC
v_gene: TRBV19; d_gene: NA; abundance: NA; j_gene: TRBJ2-5; CDR3aa: CASSGLGGETQYF; CDR3nt: TGTGCCAGTAGTGGCTTGGGGGGAGAGACCCAGTACTTC
v_gene: TRBV6-6; d_gene: TRBD1; abundance: NA; j_gene: TRBJ2-5; CDR3aa: CASSYQGTGGQETQYF; CDR3nt: TGTGCCAGCAGTTACCAGGGGACAGGGGGTCAAGAGACCCAGTACTTC
v_gene: TRBV2; d_gene: TRBD1; abundance: once; j_gene: TRBJ2-2; CDR3aa: CASRKRGPNTGELFF; CDR3nt: TGTGCCAGCAGAAAGAGGGGGCCGAACACCGGGGAGCTGTTTTTT
v_gene: TRBV27; d_gene: TRBD1; abundance: NA; j_gene: TRBJ1-6; CDR3aa: CASSLSPGGYNSPLHF; CDR3nt: TGTGCCAGCAGTTTATCCCCAGGGGGCTATAATTCACCCCTCCACTTT
v_gene: TRBV14; d_gene: NA; abundance: NA; j_gene: TRBJ2-5; CDR3aa: CASSPPAGYQETQYF; CDR3nt: TGTGCCAGCAGCCCTCCGGCAGGGTACCAAGAGACCCAGTACTTC
v_gene: TRBV5-6; d_gene: NA; abundance: NA; j_gene: TRBJ1-2; CDR3aa: CASSPRRVNYGYTF; CDR3nt: TGTGCCAGCAGCCCTCGCAGGGTTAACTATGGCTACACCTTC
v_gene: TRBV5-6; d_gene: TRBD2; abundance: NA; j_gene: TRBJ2-1; CDR3aa: CASSFGLAGGNEQFF; CDR3nt: TGTGCCAGCAGCTTTGGACTAGCGGGAGGAAATGAGCAGTTCTTC
v_gene: TRBV5-1; d_gene: TRBD1; abundance: NA; j_gene: TRBJ2-5; CDR3aa: CASSPDRGQETQYF; CDR3nt: TGCGCCAGCAGCCCGGACAGGGGGCAAGAGACCCAGTACTTC
v_gene: TRBV4-1; d_gene: TRBD2; abundance: NA; j_gene: TRBJ2-7; CDR3aa: CASSLLGLAGGEQYF; CDR3nt: TGCGCCAGCAGCCTCCTTGGACTAGCGGGAGGCGAGCAGTACTTC
v_gene: TRBV14; d_gene: TRBD1; abundance: NA; j_gene: TRBJ2-7; CDR3aa: CASSQWDRGIEQYF; CDR3nt: TGTGCCAGCAGCCAATGGGACAGGGGGATCGAGCAGTACTTC
v_gene: TRBV29-1; d_gene: TRBD1; abundance: NA; j_gene: TRBJ2-3; CDR3aa: CSVRGLHTTQYF; CDR3nt: TGCAGCGTCAGGGGGCTACATACTACGCAGTATTTT
v_gene: TRBV28; d_gene: NA; abundance: NA; j_gene: TRBJ2-1; CDR3aa: CASKWAGDLNEQFF; CDR3nt: TGTGCCAGCAAATGGGCAGGGGACCTCAATGAGCAGTTCTTC
v_gene: TRBV6-5; d_gene: TRBD1; abundance: NA; j_gene: TRBJ1-1; CDR3aa: CASRPTGGGGTEAFF; CDR3nt: TGTGCCAGCAGGCCTACAGGGGGCGGGGGCACTGAAGCTTTCTTT
v_gene: TRBV10-1; d_gene: NA; abundance: NA; j_gene: TRBJ2-1; CDR3aa: CASSAGGGFLEQFF; CDR3nt: TGCGCCAGCAGTGCCGGAGGAGGGTTCCTTGAGCAGTTCTTC
v_gene: TRBV11-1; d_gene: NA; abundance: once; j_gene: TRBJ2-7; CDR3aa: CASSHTDYEQYF; CDR3nt: TGTGCCAGCAGCCACACAGACTACGAGCAGTACTTC
v_gene: TRBV10-1; d_gene: NA; abundance: NA; j_gene: TRBJ2-2; CDR3aa: CATGSGTNTGELFF; CDR3nt: TGCGCCACCGGTTCCGGGACAAACACCGGGGAGCTGTTTTTT
v_gene: TRBV13; d_gene: NA; abundance: NA; j_gene: TRBJ2-3; CDR3aa: CASSFGARGTDTQYF; CDR3nt: TGTGCCAGCAGCTTTGGAGCGCGGGGCACAGATACGCAGTATTTT
v_gene: TRBV7-9; d_gene: TRBD2; abundance: NA; j_gene: TRBJ2-1; CDR3aa: CASSALAGANNNEQFF; CDR3nt: TGTGCCAGCAGCGCCCTAGCGGGGGCCAACAACAATGAGCAGTTCTTC
v_gene: TRBV7-9; d_gene: NA; abundance: NA; j_gene: TRBJ1-1; CDR3aa: CASRENAGTEAFF; CDR3nt: TGTGCCAGCAGAGAGAACGCGGGCACTGAAGCTTTCTTT
v_gene: TRBV19; d_gene: TRBD2; abundance: NA; j_gene: TRBJ2-3; CDR3aa: CASSTYGLAGTDTQYF; CDR3nt: TGTGCCAGTAGTACCTACGGACTAGCGGGCACAGATACGCAGTATTTT
v_gene: TRBV5-1; d_gene: TRBD2; abundance: NA; j_gene: TRBJ2-5; CDR3aa: CASSLARGVGETQYF; CDR3nt: TGCGCCAGCAGCTTGGCCCGGGGGGTAGGAGAGACCCAGTACTTC
v_gene: TRBV7-2; d_gene: NA; abundance: NA; j_gene: TRBJ1-4; CDR3aa: CASSPAGEPNEKLFF; CDR3nt: TGTGCCAGCAGTCCCGCGGGGGAGCCTAATGAAAAACTGTTTTTT
v_gene: TRBV7-9; d_gene: NA; abundance: NA; j_gene: TRBJ1-1; CDR3aa: CASSPAQGLNTEAFF; CDR3nt: TGTGCCAGCAGCCCAGCTCAGGGGTTGAACACTGAAGCTTTCTTT
v_gene: TRBV25-1; d_gene: TRBD1; abundance: NA; j_gene: TRBJ2-1; CDR3aa: CASSKRQGYNEQFF; CDR3nt: TGTGCCAGCAGTAAGAGACAGGGGTACAATGAGCAGTTCTTC
v_gene: TRBV2; d_gene: NA; abundance: NA; j_gene: TRBJ2-1; CDR3aa: CASSVGVYNEQFF; CDR3nt: TGTGCCAGCAGTGTCGGGGTCTACAATGAGCAGTTCTTC
v_gene: TRBV2; d_gene: NA; abundance: NA; j_gene: TRBJ1-4; CDR3aa: CASAGAGKLFF; CDR3nt: TGTGCCAGCGCGGGGGCCGGGAAACTGTTTTTT
v_gene: TRBV4-1; d_gene: NA; abundance: NA; j_gene: TRBJ1-2; CDR3aa: CASSRVLGANYGYTF; CDR3nt: TGCGCCAGCAGCCGGGTTTTAGGGGCGAACTATGGCTACACCTTC
v_gene: TRBV27; d_gene: NA; abundance: NA; j_gene: TRBJ1-2; CDR3aa: CASRQGNYGYTF; CDR3nt: TGTGCCAGCAGGCAGGGGAACTATGGCTACACCTTC
v_gene: TRBV5-1; d_gene: NA; abundance: NA; j_gene: TRBJ1-1; CDR3aa: CASSSIPTIPNTEAFF; CDR3nt: TGCGCCAGCAGTTCGATACCGACAATACCGAACACTGAAGCTTTCTTT
v_gene: TRBV28; d_gene: TRBD1; abundance: NA; j_gene: TRBJ1-5; CDR3aa: CASSGTPTGRNQPQHF; CDR3nt: TGTGCCAGCAGTGGCACCCCGACAGGGCGGAATCAGCCCCAGCATTTT
v_gene: TRBV2; d_gene: NA; abundance: NA; j_gene: TRBJ1-2; CDR3aa: CASTDTANYGYTF; CDR3nt: TGTGCCAGCACGGACACGGCTAACTATGGCTACACCTTC
v_gene: TRBV10-1; d_gene: TRBD1; abundance: NA; j_gene: TRBJ2-7; CDR3aa: CASRRDRAYEQYF; CDR3nt: TGCGCCAGCCGACGGGACAGGGCCTACGAGCAGTACTTC
v_gene: TRBV28; d_gene: NA; abundance: once; j_gene: TRBJ1-1; CDR3aa: CASRGREAQDTEAFF; CDR3nt: TGTGCCAGCAGGGGCAGGGAGGCTCAAGACACTGAAGCTTTCTTT
v_gene: TRBV5-1; d_gene: TRBD2; abundance: once; j_gene: TRBJ2-3; CDR3aa: CASSLAGTSGRGTDTQYF; CDR3nt: TGCGCCAGCAGCTTGGCGGGGACTAGCGGGAGGGGCACAGATACGCAGTATTTT
v_gene: TRBV10-1; d_gene: TRBD1; abundance: NA; j_gene: TRBJ1-5; CDR3aa: CASSETGDQPQHF; CDR3nt: TGCGCCAGCAGTGAGACAGGGGATCAGCCCCAGCATTTT
v_gene: TRBV5-1; d_gene: NA; abundance: NA; j_gene: TRBJ1-4; CDR3aa: CASRRGGAATNEKLFF; CDR3nt: TGCGCCAGCAGGAGGGGGGGGGCCGCAACTAATGAAAAACTGTTTTTT
v_gene: TRBV6-1; d_gene: NA; abundance: NA; j_gene: TRBJ1-2; CDR3aa: CASSIFGGYGYTF; CDR3nt: TGTGCCAGCAGTATTTTCGGAGGCTATGGCTACACCTTC
v_gene: TRBV19; d_gene: NA; abundance: NA; j_gene: TRBJ1-3; CDR3aa: CASRSGNTIYF; CDR3nt: TGTGCCAGTAGGAGTGGAAACACCATATATTTT
v_gene: TRBV5-1; d_gene: TRBD2; abundance: NA; j_gene: TRBJ2-1; CDR3aa: CASSRLAGYNEQFF; CDR3nt: TGCGCCAGCAGCCGACTAGCGGGCTACAATGAGCAGTTCTTC